This T cell receptor beta chain was identified during a study of T cell responses to AZD1222 COVID-19 vaccine. Trimming cost V 6 bases and J 3 bases; bases outside gene matches: 4. The CDR3 spans 15 residues. Germline V gene lookup returns CDR1 MNHEY and CDR2 SVGAGI. Clones were sequenced by immunoSEQ multiplex PCR, and TCRdb holds only the in-frame ones, with some missing. The sample contains over 150,000 clones, almost 95% of which appear only once. Turning to this clone: Its antigen is as yet unknown.

Overall study findings and caveats: It should be noted that donors were predominantly white British and more often female, and clonal diversity was possibly underestimated. Vaccine-associated CD4 TCRs ranged over spike, dominating at 160-218 and 743-854. Unmutated variant regions are reportedly targeted by nearly half of spike-specific TCRs.

The receptor was derived from an adult in good health. The V and J genes are TRBV6-5 and TRBJ2-1; 11 bases align to TRBD2. The input for sequencing was peripheral blood, taken on day 0 of AZD1222 vaccination. This CDR3 is CASRLAGGLYNEQFF. For the CDR3, the DNA is TGTGCCAGCAGGCTAGCGGGGGGCCTCTACAATGAGCAGTTCTTC.